A single sample is the source of the 26 T cell receptor beta chains below, sequenced in a study of blood T cell repertoires in COVID-19. Method: immunoSEQ multiplex PCR; TCRdb's copy keeps in-frame clones and lacks some. The sample contains 200,000 to 250,000 clones, more than 75% of which appear only once. Sequencing was performed on peripheral blood. Receptors were obtained from a woman in her 30s who had recovered from COVID-19.

This clone showed up just once. V and J are TRBV7-9 and TRBJ2-1; TRBD1 is a possible D gene (5 bases). The V gene's germline CDR1 is SEHNR and CDR2 FQNEAQ (reference sequence). V lost 4 bases and J lost 6, with 16 bases in between. This CDR3 spans 15 amino acids. CDR3 nucleotides: TGTGCCAGCAGCTCTCCTGCGACAGTCTTCAATGAGCAGTTCTTC. This encodes CASSSPATVFNEQFF.

The chain combines TRBV2 with TRBJ1-2; 11 bases align to TRBD1. Trimming cost V 3 bases and J 5 bases; bases outside gene matches: 5. The CDR3 runs to 15 residues. The germline gives CDR1 SNHLY, CDR2 FYNNEI. The CDR3 spells CASSEGQGGYYGYTF. The CDR3 bases are TGTGCCAGCAGTGAGGGACAGGGGGGATATTATGGCTACACCTTC.

This clone has just one count. The V call is TRBV7-2, the J call TRBJ1-2; no clear D gene. The length of the CDR3 is 13 residues. Germline lookup yields CDR1 SGHTA and CDR2 FQGNSA. V dropped 1 base and J dropped 2 bases, with 5 bases sitting between them. CDR3 region: CASSLVLNYGYTF. CDR3 coding DNA: TGTGCCAGCAGCTTAGTATTGAACTATGGCTACACCTTC.

The chain recombines TRBV3-1 (or the pseudogene TRBV3-2) with TRBJ2-5, with 7 positions matching TRBD2. V gave up 4 bases and J gave up 2 bases; unmatched junction bases: 1. Per the germline V gene, CDR1 is LGHDT and CDR2 is YNNKEL (reference sequence). The CDR3 has 13 amino acids. The CDR3 DNA follows: TGTGCCAGCAGCCCAGCGGGGCAAGAGACCCAGTACTTC. As protein: CASSPAGQETQYF.

The genes are TRBV21-1 and TRBJ1-2; the tabulated D call, TRBD1, remains unverified against the DNA. TRBV21-1 is a recognized pseudogene. The CDR3 is made up of 13 amino acids. CDR3 residues: CASSAGQTYGYTF. CDR3 bases: TGTGCCAGCAGCGCTGGACAGACCTATGGCTACACCTTC.

The V and J genes are TRBV18 and TRBJ2-2, with D tentatively TRBD1 (6 bases). V lost 2 bases to trimming and J lost 2 bases, with 9 bases between them. CDR1 and CDR2 from the germline V gene are KGHSH and LQKENI. The CDR3 spans 15 residues. The CDR3 spells CASSPLQGNTGELFF. The DNA of the CDR3 is TGTGCCAGCTCACCATTACAGGGCAACACCGGGGAGCTGTTTTTT.

This rearrangement joins TRBV4-1 to TRBJ2-1; D possibly corresponds to TRBD1 (5 bases). CDR3 length: 14 amino acids. Trimming left V 6 bases short and J 4 bases short, with 13 bases between. CDR1 is MGHRA, CDR2 YSYEKL, per germline. Here the CDR3 reads CASSPTTGYNEQFF. CDR3 DNA: TGCGCCAGCAGTCCCACTACAGGTTACAATGAGCAGTTCTTC.

V and J are TRBV5-1 and TRBJ2-3, with 9 bases matching TRBD2. The length of the CDR3 is 15 residues. Per germline, CDR1 SGHRS and CDR2 YFSETQ. J lost 6 bases, V lost 0 bases, and 5 bases had no gene match. CDR3 sequence (DNA): TGCGCCAGCAGCTTGGAAGCGGGGGGCGGGGATACGCAGTATTTT. Translation gives CASSLEAGGGDTQYF.

This sequence joins TRBV10-2 and TRBJ2-1; 8 nucleotides agree with TRBD2. Germline loops: CDR1 WSHSY, CDR2 SAAADI. CDR3 length: 14 residues. V lost 7 bases to trimming and J lost 8 bases; unmatched junction nucleotides: 10. The CDR3 loop is CASTGQRGWDEQFF. In DNA form, the CDR3 reads TGCGCCAGCACGGGGCAGCGGGGGTGGGATGAGCAGTTCTTC.

This sequence joins TRBV29-1 and TRBJ1-1; D remains ambiguous. The CDR3 totals 13 residues. Germline V CDR1 and CDR2: SQVTM, ANQGSEA. Trimming removed 6 bases from V and 5 bases from J, with 16 bases in between. CDR3 residues: CSVVTASGTEAFF. The DNA for the CDR3 is TGCAGCGTGGTAACTGCTTCGGGGACTGAAGCTTTCTTT.

This chain uses TRBV5-6 with TRBJ2-7, with D unresolved. V shed 0 bases and J shed 0 bases, with 7 bases lying between them. The germline CDR1 and CDR2 sequences are SGHDT and YYEEEE. This CDR3 spans 14 amino acids. CDR3 bases: TGTGCCAGCAGCTTGGTTGGCAACTCCTACGAGCAGTACTTC. Protein sequence: CASSLVGNSYEQYF.

This chain joins TRBV5-1 and TRBJ2-2; D is perhaps TRBD2 (5 bases). This CDR3 spans 15 amino acids. Per the germline V gene, CDR1 is SGHRS and CDR2 is YFSETQ. V shed 5 bases and J shed 5 bases, with 16 bases lying between them. Here the CDR3 reads CASRTGNSLTGELFF. CDR3 DNA: TGCGCCAGCAGGACGGGGAACAGTCTGACCGGGGAGCTGTTTTTT.

This clone has more than one count but fewer than ten. The rearrangement uses TRBV7-3 and TRBJ2-7; D is unresolved. V lost 5 bases and J lost 12, with 23 bases in between. The CDR3 runs to 14 residues. CDR1 and CDR2 (germline): SGHTA, FQGTGA. DNA for the CDR3: TGTGCCAGCAGCCCAAGTGTGAGCCCCCCGTATCTGTACTTC. It encodes CASSPSVSPPYLYF.

This clone was seen only once. J is TRBJ1-5 and V is TRBV2, with 7 nucleotides matching TRBD1. The CDR3 loop spans 15 amino acids. Germline V lookup: CDR1 SNHLY, CDR2 FYNNEI. Trimming removed 6 bases from V and 4 bases from J; junction bases left unmatched: 9. The DNA for the CDR3 is TGTGCCAGCAGCTACGGACAGGTTCCAAATCAGCCCCAGCATTTT. This translates into CASSYGQVPNQPQHF.

The chain is built from TRBV6-1 and TRBJ2-5; 11 bases agree with TRBD2. This CDR3 has 18 amino acids. The V gene's germline CDR1 is MNHNS and CDR2 SASEGT. V lost 1 base and J lost 5; bases outside the gene matches: 12. CDR3 residues: CASSEVLAGGVPRETQYF. The CDR3 bases are TGTGCCAGCAGTGAAGTTCTAGCGGGGGGCGTTCCGCGGGAGACCCAGTACTTC.

This clone was counted a single time. Distinct nucleotide sequences in the sample also encode this CDR3. The chain employs TRBV2 and TRBJ1-2; TRBD1 matches at 8 bases. The CDR3 loop spans 14 amino acids. With V trimmed by 6 bases and J by 0 bases, 3 bases remained unmatched. Germline CDR1 and CDR2: SNHLY and FYNNEI. CDR3 sequence (DNA): TGTGCCAGCAGCGGACAGGGAGCTAACTATGGCTACACCTTC. Its translation: CASSGQGANYGYTF.

The rearrangement links TRBV7-2 to TRBJ1-5; D is unresolved. This CDR3 comprises 14 residues. Germline CDR1 SGHTA, CDR2 FQGNSA. Trimming cost V 6 bases and J 5 bases, with 14 bases left between them. The CDR3 nucleotides read TGTGCCAGCAGTGGAGGAGGAAACTATCAGCCCCAGCATTTT. Translating gives CASSGGGNYQPQHF.

The chain employs TRBV5-4 and TRBJ2-3, with D perhaps matching TRBD2 (7 bases). V lost 5 bases to trimming and J lost 2 bases, with 15 bases between them. The germline V gene encodes CDR1 SGHNT and CDR2 YYREEE (reference sequence). CDR3 size: 15 residues. The CDR3: CASRGGAQHTDTQYF. The CDR3 DNA is TGTGCCAGCAGAGGGGGGGCCCAACACACAGATACGCAGTATTTT.

This clone is a singleton in its sample. The chain joins TRBV27 to TRBJ2-7; 8 nucleotides agree with TRBD2. Germline CDR1 is MNHEY and CDR2 is SMNVEV (reference sequence). J was trimmed by 3 bases and V by 5 bases; bases with no gene match: 9. CDR3 size: 15 residues. The CDR3 DNA reads as TGTGCCAGCAGTCCCGGACTAGCTCCTTTCTACGAGCAGTACTTC. The encoded protein is CASSPGLAPFYEQYF.

This chain links TRBV5-1 with TRBJ1-2, with 10 bases lining up with TRBD1. V shed 2 bases and J 5 bases; nucleotides not matched to a gene: 6. From germline, CDR1 is SGHRS and CDR2 YFSETQ. This CDR3 contains 15 residues. The CDR3 loop is CASSLAAGQGYGYTF. CDR3 DNA: TGCGCCAGCAGCTTAGCGGCGGGACAGGGGTATGGCTACACCTTC.

The J gene is TRBJ1-4, the V gene TRBV5-1; TRBD1 is a possible D gene (6 bases). This CDR3 is built from 15 residues. The germline CDR1 and CDR2 sequences are SGHRS and YFSETQ. Trimming took off 0 bases at V and 7 bases at J, with 13 bases between the two ends. The CDR3 coding sequence is TGCGCCAGCAGCTTGGCCGGGGGGGCTGGTGAAAAACTGTTTTTT. Translating gives CASSLAGGAGEKLFF.

The chain employs TRBV3-1 (or the pseudogene TRBV3-2) and TRBJ2-5; 12 nucleotides line up with TRBD2. Trimming cost V 0 bases and J 5 bases; bases outside gene matches: 7. The CDR3 extends over 17 amino acids. CDR1 and CDR2 from the germline V gene are LGHDT and YNNKEL (reference sequence). Here the CDR3 reads CASSQDGLAGGKETQYF. In DNA, the CDR3 is TGTGCCAGCAGCCAAGATGGGCTAGCGGGGGGGAAGGAGACCCAGTACTTC.

CDR3 bases: TGCAGCGTTCGCGTGGCTCGGACAGGGTCCTACGAGCAGTACTTC. It is translated as CSVRVARTGSYEQYF. The genes are TRBV29-1 and TRBJ2-7; 8 nucleotides align to TRBD1. Germline assignment: CDR1 SQVTM and CDR2 ANQGSEA. Trimming removed 5 bases from V and 1 base from J; junction bases left unmatched: 10. The CDR3 consists of 15 residues.

The chain recombines TRBV6-5 with TRBJ2-5; 10 bases agree with TRBD2. The V and J ends lost 7 bases and 5 bases, in that order; junction bases with no gene match: 4. The CDR3 loop spans 13 amino acids. CDR1 is MNHEY and CDR2 is SVGAGI in the germline V gene. The CDR3 DNA reads as TGTGCCAGCAAACTAGCGGGAAGGGAGACCCAGTACTTC. Protein: CASKLAGRETQYF.

This clone was seen only a few times. This chain links TRBV21-1 with TRBJ1-4. TRBV21-1 is a pseudogene locus. The CDR3 totals 15 residues. The CDR3 protein is CASSKPGSTNEKLFF. Written as DNA, the CDR3 is TGTGCCAGCAGCAAACCCGGGTCGACGAATGAAAAACTGTTTTTT.

V usage is TRBV19 and J usage is TRBJ2-7; a possible D gene is TRBD1 (6 bases). This CDR3 region has 15 residues. The V gene lost 4 bases and the J gene lost 1 base, with 14 bases spanning the gap. Looked up from germline, CDR1 is LNHDA and CDR2 is SQIVND (reference sequence). The CDR3 DNA reads as TGTGCCAGTAGTACCGGACAGTGGAATTCCTACGAGCAGTACTTC. This encodes CASSTGQWNSYEQYF. Drawing the rest from reference TRBV19 and TRBJ2-7, the complete variable domain is DGGITQSPKYLFRKEGQNVTLSCEQNLNHDAMYWYRQDPGQGLRLIYYSQIVNDFQKGDIAEGYSVSREKKESFPLTVTSAQKNPTAFYLCASSTGQWNSYEQYFGPGTRLTVT.